The entry that follows covers one T cell receptor (beta chain) sequence. No antigen is known for it. These data are taken from a study of blood T cells in healthy people across ages. Notes on the study in general: It was not known whether donors were CMV positive (a possible confounder of expanded clonotype changes).

A sample-barcoded 5' primer and a J-beta primer mix were used in a second PCR of roughly 6 to 12 cycles. Each CDR3 protein is one row after TCRdb ran MiXCR on the 5' RACE reads. The top ten clones hold approximately 30% of a sample with approximately 830,000 distinct CDR3 sequences, about 62% of them seen once. CDR1 and CDR2 (germline): SGDLS, YYNGEE. V lost 2 bases, J lost 0 bases, and 15 bases lay in between. The CDR3 is 17 residues long. The specimen was blood. V gene TRBV9 combines with J gene TRBJ2-1; a possible D gene is TRBD2 (5 bases). This receptor was taken from a man aged 25 to 40 in good health. The DNA of the CDR3 is TGTGCCAGCAGCGTGGAGGTCTCTTCCAGCTCCTACAATGAGCAGTTCTTC. It encodes CASSVEVSSSSYNEQFF.